This TCR beta chain was identified in a study of OX40 agonist ivuxolimab in advanced cancers. Germline CDR1 reads SGHVS; CDR2 reads FQNEAQ. This CDR3 comprises 15 residues. V lost 0 bases, J lost 5 bases, and 8 bases lay in between. Data came from immunoSEQ multiplex PCR; TCRdb stores just in-frame clones and leaves some out. The repertoire has approximately 58,000 clones, around 79% of them found once; the top ten carry over 1%. The V call is TRBV7-8, the J call TRBJ1-6; TRBD1 is a possible D gene (6 bases). The source of this sequence is an adult with an advanced solid tumor such as melanoma, head and neck, liver or kidney cancer. Material: CD4+ or CD8+ T cells sorted from blood, obtained in a trial of the OX40 agonist ivuxolimab. In DNA, the CDR3 is TGTGCCAGCAGCTTAGCACAGGGAAATAATTCACCCCTCCACTTT. Translation: CASSLAQGNNSPLHF.